Presented here are 19 T cell receptor beta chains from one specimen sequenced in a study of identical twins. TCRdb reanalysed the 5' RACE reads using MiXCR and keeps one entry per CDR3 protein. The data contain roughly 490,000 distinct CDR3 sequences, about 13% of them seen just once; the ten biggest clones take up around 0.98%. These records were also assigned to another study, of yellow fever vaccine responses in identical twins.

Material: CD4+ T cells sorted from blood. The receptor set was obtained from a young woman in good health.

This chain joins TRBV5-1 and TRBJ2-2; D is possibly TRBD1 (6 bases). Germline-derived CDR1 and CDR2 are SGHRS and YFSETQ. Trimming removed 0 bases from V and 0 bases from J, with 15 bases in between. The CDR3 consists of 18 residues. The CDR3 nucleotides read TGCGCCAGCAGCTTGGACAGGGCCTCGTTCGCGAACACCGGGGAGCTGTTTTTT. Protein product: CASSLDRASFANTGELFF.

This clonotype has ten or more counts. This rearrangement joins TRBV12-3 or TRBV12-4 to TRBJ2-7; D ambiguous. CDR3 length equals 12 residues. The V end was cut by 5 bases, the J end by 3 bases, with 8 bases between. CDR3 in DNA: TGTGCCAGCAGTCTGAAAAACTACGAGCAGTACTTC. It yields the protein CASSLKNYEQYF.

This clonotype appeared a few times. The chain couples TRBV5-1 to TRBJ2-3; D is unclear. Trimming removed 1 base at V and 0 bases at J, with 12 bases between. The CDR3 extends over 16 amino acids. Germline lookup yields CDR1 SGHRS and CDR2 YFSETQ. The CDR3 sequence: CASSLPRETSTDTQYF. The CDR3 DNA reads as TGCGCCAGCAGCTTGCCCCGAGAAACTAGCACAGATACGCAGTATTTT.

The CDR3 region is CASTSGSHEQYF. CDR3 coding DNA: TGTGCCAGTACTAGCGGGAGTCACGAGCAGTACTTC. The chain couples TRBV19 to TRBJ2-7; 10 nucleotides agree with TRBD2. Trimming at V came to 7 bases and at J to 5 bases, leaving 2 bases not matched to a gene. CDR3 size: 12 residues. Germline values: CDR1 LNHDA, CDR2 SQIVND (reference sequence).

The J gene is TRBJ2-3, the V gene TRBV2, with TRBD2 identical over 12 bases. Unmatched junction bases numbered 4, after V lost 6 bases and J lost 0 bases. This CDR3 contains 16 residues. Germline lookup yields CDR1 SNHLY and CDR2 FYNNEI. For the CDR3, the DNA is TGTGCCAGCAGGACTAGCGGGGGTCCGAGCACAGATACGCAGTATTTT. Amino acid sequence: CASRTSGGPSTDTQYF.

This clonotype was seen ten or more times. The J gene is TRBJ2-2, the V gene TRBV28; D may be TRBD1 or TRBD2 (5 bases each). V was shortened by 4 bases and J by 1 base, with 7 bases between the two germline ends. From germline, CDR1 is MDHEN and CDR2 SYDVKM. This CDR3 spans 14 amino acids. DNA of the CDR3: TGTGCCAGCAGTTGGGGACGGAACACCGGGGAGCTGTTTTTT. Translating it yields CASSWGRNTGELFF.

The CDR3 loop reads CASRLRDRARRGTDTQYF. For the CDR3, the DNA is TGTGCCAGCAGATTACGGGACAGGGCAAGGCGGGGCACAGATACGCAGTATTTT. The V call is TRBV5-5, the J call TRBJ2-3; TRBD1 aligns across 9 bases. The CDR3 has 18 residues. Germline lookup yields CDR1 SGHKS and CDR2 YYEKEE (reference sequence). The V gene end was trimmed by 5 bases and the J gene end by 1 base; junction bases not matched to a gene: 14. The full variable domain, completed using reference TRBV5-5 and TRBJ2-3, is DAGVTQSPTHLIKTRGQQVTLRCSPISGHKSVSWYQQVLGQGPQFIFQYYEKEERGRGNFPDRFSARQFPNYSSELNVNALLLGDSALYLCASRLRDRARRGTDTQYFGPGTRLTVL.

The V call is TRBV20-1, the J call TRBJ2-5; 8 bases line up with TRBD1. V trimming: 6 bases; J trimming: 4 bases; junction bases outside the gene matches: 7. The CDR3 spans 13 residues. Germline CDR1 is DFQATT and CDR2 is SNEGSKA (reference sequence). In nucleotides, the CDR3 is TGCAGTGCCATCGGACAGGGCGGAGAGACCCAGTACTTC. Amino acids: CSAIGQGGETQYF.

This clonotype was observed a handful of times. The chain recombines TRBV3-1 with TRBJ2-7, with unresolved D. Germline V gene data show CDR1 as LGHDT and CDR2 as YNNKEL (reference sequence). The CDR3 totals 12 residues. Deletions cut 4 bases from V and 5 bases from J, with 9 bases between. Here the CDR3 DNA reads TGTGCCAGCAGCCTCATGGAGAACGAGCAGTACTTC. Its translation is CASSLMENEQYF.

The chain combines TRBV20-1 with TRBJ2-1; D might be TRBD2 (6 bases). V lost 4 bases and J 8 bases, leaving 18 bases between the germline ends. CDR3 size: 14 residues. CDR1 and CDR2 (germline): DFQATT, SNEGSKA (reference sequence). The CDR3, as DNA: TGCAGTGCTAAGATGGCGGGATCTAGCTATGAGCAGTTCTTC. Amino acid sequence: CSAKMAGSSYEQFF.

This chain connects TRBV28 to TRBJ2-2, with 7 bases matching TRBD1. This CDR3 has 13 residues. J was trimmed by 2 bases and V by 8 bases; bases with no gene match: 2. Per the germline V gene, CDR1 is MDHEN and CDR2 is SYDVKM. The CDR3 sequence is CASDRVNTGELFF. The CDR3 nucleotides read TGTGCCAGCGACAGGGTCAACACCGGGGAGCTGTTTTTT.

The rearrangement links TRBV7-3 to TRBJ2-1, with D unresolved. CDR1 is SGHTA, CDR2 FQGTGA, per germline. Trimming stripped 0 bases from V and 4 bases from J, with 7 bases between. This CDR3 has 14 residues. The CDR3 protein is CASSLTFSYNEQFF. The CDR3 DNA reads TGTGCCAGCAGCTTAACGTTCAGTTACAATGAGCAGTTCTTC.

A word on this clonotype: The junction departs from germline at one end; a sequencing error may be responsible. The chain uses TRBV3-1 and TRBJ2-2, with D possibly being TRBD1 (5 bases). Germline V gives CDR1 LGHDT, CDR2 YNNKEL (reference sequence). The CDR3 contains 15 residues. CDR3 sequence (DNA): TGTGCCAGCACCCAAGAGACCAGGGTGACCGGGGAGCTGTTTTTT. Translating gives CASTQETRVTGELFF.

The sample holds a few counts of this clonotype. V gene TRBV5-1 combines with J gene TRBJ2-1; TRBD1 might be the D (6 bases). CDR1 is SGHRS, CDR2 YFSETQ, per germline. The V gene lost 3 bases and the J gene lost 7 bases, with 17 bases spanning the gap. This CDR3 comprises 15 residues. For the CDR3, the DNA is TGCGCCAGCAGCTGGACGAATACAGGGCGAAATGAGCAGTTCTTC. This sequence encodes CASSWTNTGRNEQFF. Full variable domain (outside the CDR3, taken from reference TRBV5-1 and TRBJ2-1): KAGVTQTPRYLIKTRGQQVTLSCSPISGHRSVSWYQQTPGQGLQFLFEYFSETQRNKGNFPGRFSGRQFSNSRSEMNVSTLELGDSALYLCASSWTNTGRNEQFFGPGTRLTVL.

This clonotype has just a few counts. DNA for the CDR3: TGTGCCAGCAGTTACGAACTAGCGGGAACTAGCACAGATACGCAGTATTTT. This translates into CASSYELAGTSTDTQYF. The gene calls are TRBV6-5 and TRBJ2-3; 10 bases are shared with TRBD2. Trimming cost V 2 bases and J 0 bases; bases outside gene matches: 5. Germline lookup yields CDR1 MNHEY and CDR2 SVGAGI. The CDR3 consists of 17 residues.

This clonotype was seen more than once but under ten times. This CDR3 is CASSRALPTYEQYF. The CDR3, as DNA: TGTGCCAGCAGTCGGGCACTACCAACCTACGAGCAGTACTTC. V and J are TRBV6-1 and TRBJ2-7; the D is unclear. The CDR3 has 14 residues. V lost 5 bases and J 2 bases, leaving 13 bases between the germline ends. The germline CDR1 and CDR2 sequences are MNHNS and SASEGT.

The gene calls are TRBV5-1 and TRBJ2-1; 12 bases agree with TRBD2. The V segment lost 3 bases and the J segment 9 bases; nucleotides outside the gene matches: 4. The CDR3 extends over 14 amino acids. CDR1 and CDR2 from the germline V gene are SGHRS and YFSETQ. The CDR3 DNA is TGCGCCAGCAGCTCCGGGACTAGCGGGCCTGAGCAGTTCTTC. Translated: CASSSGTSGPEQFF.

This clonotype turned up a few times. This sequence joins TRBV12-3 or TRBV12-4 and TRBJ2-6, with 8 bases identical to TRBD2. With V trimmed by 6 bases and J by 2 bases, 3 bases remained unmatched. This CDR3 is 15 amino acids long. In DNA form, the CDR3 reads TGTGCCAGCAGCCGTAGCGGGGCTGGGGCCAACGTCCTGACTTTC. This codes for CASSRSGAGANVLTF.

The chain recombines TRBV10-2 with TRBJ2-7, with D unresolved. Germline V gene sequence: CDR1 WSHSY, CDR2 SAAADI. The CDR3 covers 15 residues. Trimming shortened V by 1 base and J by 0 bases, and 10 bases separated the two germline ends. This CDR3 reads CASSELDPSSYEQYF. The CDR3 nucleotides read TGCGCCAGCAGTGAGTTGGACCCCAGCTCCTACGAGCAGTACTTC.